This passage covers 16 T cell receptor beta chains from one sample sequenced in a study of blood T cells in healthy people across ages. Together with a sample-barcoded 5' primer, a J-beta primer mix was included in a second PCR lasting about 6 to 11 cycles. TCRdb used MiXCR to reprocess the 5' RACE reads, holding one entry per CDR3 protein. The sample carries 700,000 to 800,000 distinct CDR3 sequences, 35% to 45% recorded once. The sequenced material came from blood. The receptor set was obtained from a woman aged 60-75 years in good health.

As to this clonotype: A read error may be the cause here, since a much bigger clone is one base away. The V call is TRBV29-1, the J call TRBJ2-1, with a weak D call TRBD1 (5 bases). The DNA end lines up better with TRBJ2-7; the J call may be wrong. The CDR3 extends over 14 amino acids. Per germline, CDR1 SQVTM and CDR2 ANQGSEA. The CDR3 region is CSGRTPYSYNEQYF. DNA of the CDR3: TGCAGCGGTAGGACACCCTACTCCTACAATGAGCAGTACTTC.

CDR3 sequence: CASSFGARNEQFF. The CDR3 region has the DNA TGTGCCAGCAGCTTCGGGGCCCGTAATGAGCAGTTCTTC. The V call is TRBV11-1, the J call TRBJ2-1; possibly TRBD1 or TRBD2 for D (5 bases each). The germline V and J ends were trimmed by 3 bases and 7 bases, with 10 bases remaining between them. Germline values: CDR1 SGHAT, CDR2 FQDESV (reference sequence). The CDR3 is 13 residues long.

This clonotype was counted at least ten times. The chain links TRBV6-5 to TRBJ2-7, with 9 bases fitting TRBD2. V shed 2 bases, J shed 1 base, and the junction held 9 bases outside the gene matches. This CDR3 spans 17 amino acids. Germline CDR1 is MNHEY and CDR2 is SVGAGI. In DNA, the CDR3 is TGTGCCAGCAGTTACAGAGTAGCGGGGGATTATTCCTACGAGCAGTACTTC. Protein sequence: CASSYRVAGDYSYEQYF.

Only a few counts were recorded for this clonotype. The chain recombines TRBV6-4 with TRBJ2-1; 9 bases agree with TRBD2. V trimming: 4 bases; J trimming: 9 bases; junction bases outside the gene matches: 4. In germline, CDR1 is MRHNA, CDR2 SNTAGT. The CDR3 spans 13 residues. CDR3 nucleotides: TGTGCCAGCAGTGTGTTAGCGGGGGTTGAGCAGTTCTTC. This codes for CASSVLAGVEQFF.

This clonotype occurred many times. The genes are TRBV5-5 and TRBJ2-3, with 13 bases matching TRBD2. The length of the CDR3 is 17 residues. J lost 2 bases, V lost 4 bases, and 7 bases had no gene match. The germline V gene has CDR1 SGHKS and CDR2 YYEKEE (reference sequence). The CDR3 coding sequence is TGTGCCAGCAGCCCCGGACTAGCGGGAGCCCACACAGATACGCAGTATTTT. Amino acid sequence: CASSPGLAGAHTDTQYF.

The CDR3 region has the DNA TGTGCCAGCTCACCATGGGGGGGTGAATACAATGAGCAGTTCTTC. This translates into CASSPWGGEYNEQFF. J is TRBJ2-1 and V is TRBV18, with TRBD2 matching over 7 bases. Germline V lookup: CDR1 KGHSH, CDR2 LQKENI. The CDR3 loop spans 15 amino acids. J lost 4 bases, V lost 2 bases, and 5 bases had no gene match.

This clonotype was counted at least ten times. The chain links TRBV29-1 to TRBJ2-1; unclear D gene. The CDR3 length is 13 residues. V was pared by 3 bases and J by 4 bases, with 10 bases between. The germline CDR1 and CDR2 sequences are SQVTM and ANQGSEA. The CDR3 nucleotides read TGCAGCGTTGACAGACATACATACAATGAGCAGTTCTTC. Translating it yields CSVDRHTYNEQFF.

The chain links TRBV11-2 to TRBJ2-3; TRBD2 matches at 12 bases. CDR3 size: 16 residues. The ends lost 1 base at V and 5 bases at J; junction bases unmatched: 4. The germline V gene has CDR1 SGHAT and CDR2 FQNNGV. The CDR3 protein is CASSLGLAGARDTQYF. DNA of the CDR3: TGTGCCAGCAGCTTAGGACTAGCGGGAGCCAGAGATACGCAGTATTTT.

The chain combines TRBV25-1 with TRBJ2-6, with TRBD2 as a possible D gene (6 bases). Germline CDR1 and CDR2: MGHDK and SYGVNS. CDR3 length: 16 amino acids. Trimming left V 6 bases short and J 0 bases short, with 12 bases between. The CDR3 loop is CASSWGLISGANVLTF. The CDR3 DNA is TGTGCCAGCAGCTGGGGACTGATCTCTGGGGCCAACGTCCTGACTTTC.

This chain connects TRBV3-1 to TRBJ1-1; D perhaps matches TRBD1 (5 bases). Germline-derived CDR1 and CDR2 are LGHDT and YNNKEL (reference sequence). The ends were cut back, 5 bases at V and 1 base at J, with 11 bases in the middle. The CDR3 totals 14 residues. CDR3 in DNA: TGTGCCAGCAGCATGGGACTTGCGAACACTGAAGCTTTCTTT. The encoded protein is CASSMGLANTEAFF. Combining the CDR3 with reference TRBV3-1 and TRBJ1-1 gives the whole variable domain DTAVSQTPKYLVTQMGNDKSIKCEQNLGHDTMYWYKQDSKKFLKIMFSYNNKELIINETVPNRFSPKSPDKAHLNLHINSLELGDSAVYFCASSMGLANTEAFFGQGTRLTVV.

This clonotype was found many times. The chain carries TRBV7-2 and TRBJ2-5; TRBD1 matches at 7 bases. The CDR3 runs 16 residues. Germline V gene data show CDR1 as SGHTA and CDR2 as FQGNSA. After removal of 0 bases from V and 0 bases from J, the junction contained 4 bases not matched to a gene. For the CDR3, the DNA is TGTGCCAGCAGCTTAGCGGTGGGACAGTACCAAGAGACCCAGTACTTC. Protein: CASSLAVGQYQETQYF.

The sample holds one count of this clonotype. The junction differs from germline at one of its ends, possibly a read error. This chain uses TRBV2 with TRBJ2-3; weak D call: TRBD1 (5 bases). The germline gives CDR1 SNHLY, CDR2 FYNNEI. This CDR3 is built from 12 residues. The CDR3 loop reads CACRETGDTQYF. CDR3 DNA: TGTGCCTGCAGGGAAACAGGAGATACGCAGTATTTT.

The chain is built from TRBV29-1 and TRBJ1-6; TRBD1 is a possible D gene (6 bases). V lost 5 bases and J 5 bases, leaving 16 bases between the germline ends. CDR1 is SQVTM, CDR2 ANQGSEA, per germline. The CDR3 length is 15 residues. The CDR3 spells CSVIVGTRNNSPLHF. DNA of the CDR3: TGCAGCGTTATCGTCGGGACACGAAATAATTCACCCCTCCACTTT.

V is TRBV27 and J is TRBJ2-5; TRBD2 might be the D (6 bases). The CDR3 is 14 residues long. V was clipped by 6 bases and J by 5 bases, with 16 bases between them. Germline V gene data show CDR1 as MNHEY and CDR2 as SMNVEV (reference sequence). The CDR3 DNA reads TGTGCCAGCAGGGACTACACCAATCTCGAGACCCAGTACTTC. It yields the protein CASRDYTNLETQYF.

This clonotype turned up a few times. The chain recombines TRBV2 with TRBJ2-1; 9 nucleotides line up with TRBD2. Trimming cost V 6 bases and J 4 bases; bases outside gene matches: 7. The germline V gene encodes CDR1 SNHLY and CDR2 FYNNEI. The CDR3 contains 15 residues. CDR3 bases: TGTGCCAGCAGACCCGGACTAGCGAGGTACAATGAGCAGTTCTTC. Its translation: CASRPGLARYNEQFF.

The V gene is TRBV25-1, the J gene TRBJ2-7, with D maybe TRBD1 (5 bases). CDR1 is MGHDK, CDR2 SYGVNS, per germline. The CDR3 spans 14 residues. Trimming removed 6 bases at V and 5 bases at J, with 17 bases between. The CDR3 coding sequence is TGTGCCAGCAGAGGTACAGGATCTTCGCACGAGCAGTACTTC. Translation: CASRGTGSSHEQYF.